This TCR beta chain was profiled in a study of OX40 agonist ivuxolimab in advanced cancers. The assay was immunoSEQ multiplex PCR, and TCRdb's table has in-frame clones only and misses some. The sample includes 60,000 to 90,000 clones, about 86% of them seen just once. Autoimmune disease history or systemic immunosuppression led to patient exclusion. A note on this clone: Its antigen is undetermined.

Study-wide results and caveats: Clonal expansion in partial responders at 0.1-3.0 mg/kg ranked among the lowest. The mean number of expanded clones was higher in CD8+ T cells than in CD4+.

CDR1 and CDR2 (germline): SGHRS, YFSETQ. The CDR3 covers 14 residues. The trim removed 2 bases at V and 2 bases at J, leaving 4 bases unmatched. This material consisted of CD4+ or CD8+ T cells sorted from blood, taken in a trial of the OX40 agonist ivuxolimab. The chain employs TRBV5-1 and TRBJ2-7; 7 nucleotides line up with TRBD1. The TCR was taken from an adult with an advanced solid tumor such as melanoma, head and neck, liver or kidney cancer. In nucleotides, the CDR3 is TGCGCCAGCAGCTTAACAGGGGAGCCCTACGAGCAGTACTTC. Translation gives CASSLTGEPYEQYF.